Below, 15 T cell receptor beta chains from the same sample are listed, as sequenced in a study of glioma-infiltrating T cells. Using RNA template, CDR3s of TCR alpha and beta were amplified with iRepertoire arm-PCR. TCRdb recomputed calls from the multiplex PCR reads with MiXCR, one row per CDR3 protein. The sample includes 150,000 or so distinct CDR3 sequences, approximately 40% of them seen just once. Sequencing input: glioma tissue, nonneoplastic brain tissue, or PBMCs (not recorded which). All receptors come from a human donor with low-grade glioma or glioblastoma, undergoing nonglioma brain surgery, or in good health (not recorded which).

This clonotype has more than one count but fewer than ten. The rearrangement uses TRBV20-1 and TRBJ2-7; D might be TRBD1 (5 bases). The germline V gene encodes CDR1 DFQATT and CDR2 SNEGSKA (reference sequence). The V end lost 1 base, the J end lost 7 bases, and 11 bases lay between the germline ends. The CDR3 runs to 12 residues. The CDR3 DNA reads TGCAGTGCTAGAGTTAGGGGTTGGGAGCAGTACTTC. Residues: CSARVRGWEQYF.

The V call is TRBV5-1, the J call TRBJ2-5; the match to TRBD2 covers 8 bases. The CDR3 is 16 amino acids. Germline CDR1 is SGHRS and CDR2 is YFSETQ. J lost 2 bases, V lost 1 base, and 7 bases had no gene match. CDR3 sequence reads: CASSLSTGGVQETQYF. As DNA, the CDR3 is TGCGCCAGCAGCTTGTCGACGGGAGGGGTACAAGAGACCCAGTACTTC.

This chain joins TRBV28 and TRBJ2-7; D not resolved. The CDR3 length is 13 residues. V was shortened by 2 bases and J by 2 bases, with 7 bases between the two germline ends. CDR1 and CDR2 from the germline V gene are MDHEN and SYDVKM. The CDR3 spells CASSLNNAYEQYF. The CDR3 coding sequence is TGTGCCAGCAGTTTAAACAACGCCTACGAGCAGTACTTC.

This chain connects TRBV7-2 to TRBJ1-1; tentative D call: TRBD1 (5 bases). Trimming pared 5 bases from V and 7 bases from J, leaving 14 bases between. Germline V gives CDR1 SGHTA, CDR2 FQGNSA. The CDR3 has 13 amino acids. The CDR3 sequence: CASSPGRQLEAFF. CDR3 coding DNA: TGTGCCAGCAGCCCGGGGCGGCAGCTTGAAGCTTTCTTT.

This clonotype was observed a few times. This chain uses TRBV15 with TRBJ1-6; 8 nucleotides align to TRBD1. J lost 7 bases, V lost 5 bases, and 4 bases had no gene match. Germline CDR1 is LNHNV and CDR2 is YYDKDF (reference sequence). This CDR3 has 14 amino acids. CDR3 region: CATSPDRANSPLHF. CDR3 coding DNA: TGTGCCACCAGCCCGGACAGGGCAAATTCACCCCTCCACTTT.

This clonotype was found once. This chain uses TRBV3-1 with TRBJ2-7; D remains ambiguous. V dropped 1 base and J dropped 2 bases, with 9 bases sitting between them. The CDR3 sequence is 14 residues long. The germline V gene has CDR1 LGHDT and CDR2 YNNKEL (reference sequence). This CDR3 reads CASSQGTVAYEQYF. DNA for the CDR3: TGTGCCAGCAGCCAAGGCACCGTGGCCTACGAGCAGTACTTC.

As to this clonotype: A much larger clone is a single base away; this may be a read error. The chain recombines TRBV27 with TRBJ2-1, with TRBD2 matching over 7 bases. In germline, CDR1 is MNHEY, CDR2 SMNVEV (reference sequence). V shed 6 bases, J shed 3 bases, and the junction held 5 bases outside the gene matches. The CDR3 is 14 residues long. The CDR3 nucleotides read TGTGCCAGCAGCGGGACTACCCTCTACAATGAGCAGTTCTTC. Amino acids: CASSGTTLYNEQFF.

In this sample, this clonotype turned up a few times. The CDR3 nucleotides read TGTGCCAGTAGTTTTGGGACAGGGGGCGCTGGCTACACCTTC. Its translation is CASSFGTGGAGYTF. The V and J genes are TRBV19 and TRBJ1-2, with TRBD1 identical over 12 bases. This CDR3 is 14 amino acids long. Trimming removed 5 bases from V and 7 bases from J; junction bases left unmatched: 5. Germline CDR1 reads LNHDA; CDR2 reads SQIVND (reference sequence). Full variable domain (rest looked up from reference TRBV19 and TRBJ1-2): DGGITQSPKYLFRKEGQNVTLSCEQNLNHDAMYWYRQDPGQGLRLIYYSQIVNDFQKGDIAEGYSVSREKKESFPLTVTSAQKNPTAFYLCASSFGTGGAGYTFGSGTRLTVV.

In its sample, this clonotype was seen a few times. V is TRBV4-1 and J is TRBJ2-5; a weak D match, TRBD1 (6 bases). The V gene lost 4 bases and the J gene lost 1 base, with 13 bases spanning the gap. The V gene's germline CDR1 is MGHRA and CDR2 YSYEKL. The CDR3 loop spans 15 amino acids. CDR3 in DNA: TGCGCCAGCAGCCGACGGGACACGTCCCAAGAGACCCAGTACTTC. Translation: CASSRRDTSQETQYF.

This clonotype occurred a few times. V gene TRBV6-1 combines with J gene TRBJ2-7; D gene unclear. The CDR3 sequence is 12 residues long. Germline CDR1 reads MNHNS; CDR2 reads SASEGT. Trimming removed 3 bases from V and 7 bases from J, with 10 bases in between. The CDR3 spells CASSDRVGEQYF. The CDR3 DNA reads TGTGCCAGCAGTGACCGAGTGGGTGAGCAGTACTTC.

Comments on this clonotype: A much larger clonotype is one base distant, so this may be a read error. The chain couples TRBV20-1 to TRBJ2-3; D gene unclear. V gave up 3 bases and J gave up 0 bases, with 13 bases separating them. This CDR3 comprises 15 residues. From germline, CDR1 is DFQATT and CDR2 SNEGSKA (reference sequence). The CDR3 coding sequence is TGCAGTGCTAGTCGGATCGGTGCTAGCACAGATACGCAGTATTTT. Protein sequence: CSASRIGASTDTQYF.

The chain is built from TRBV20-1 and TRBJ2-1; weak D call: TRBD2 (7 bases). Between the trimmed V and J ends, which lost 0 bases and 7 bases, there was a span of 16 bases. This CDR3 has 15 residues. Per the germline V gene, CDR1 is DFQATT and CDR2 is SNEGSKA (reference sequence). CDR3 nucleotides: TGCAGTGCTAGAGATAGGAGGGGGGGCATGAATGAGCAGTTCTTC. Its translation is CSARDRRGGMNEQFF.

The chain has TRBV6-2 or TRBV6-3 and TRBJ2-4; 10 bases match TRBD2. V shed 7 bases and J 3 bases; nucleotides not matched to a gene: 3. CDR1 is MNHEY and CDR2 is SVGEGT in the germline V gene. This CDR3 spans 14 amino acids. CDR3 sequence: CASTGLADKNIQYF. Here the CDR3 DNA reads TGTGCCAGCACCGGACTAGCGGACAAAAACATTCAGTACTTC.

The rearrangement uses TRBV7-2 and TRBJ2-5; 7 nucleotides align to TRBD2. The CDR3 has 18 residues. Germline V gene lookup returns CDR1 SGHTA and CDR2 FQGNSA. V shed 3 bases, J shed 2 bases, and the junction held 15 bases outside the gene matches. The CDR3 is CASSFVPDVWEGQETQYF. CDR3 in DNA: TGTGCCAGCAGCTTTGTCCCAGATGTGTGGGAGGGGCAAGAGACCCAGTACTTC.

The sample holds a few counts of this clonotype. The chain employs TRBV27 and TRBJ2-3, with 8 positions matching TRBD2. The CDR3 has 17 residues. Germline lookup yields CDR1 MNHEY and CDR2 SMNVEV (reference sequence). V was clipped by 5 bases and J by 2 bases; unmatched bases: 12. The CDR3 DNA reads TGTGCCAGCAGTCGTCGACCGGGACTAGAGTCCACAGATACGCAGTATTTT. Residues: CASSRRPGLESTDTQYF.